This paragraph reports one TCR beta chain. Profiling relied on immunoSEQ multiplex PCR, and the TCRdb table lists in-frame clones only, not all of them. The sample has around 84,000 clones, 75% to 85% seen once. The entry originates in a study of control samples from healthy donors and cancer patients. After removal of 6 bases from V and 3 bases from J, the junction contained 3 bases not matched to a gene. This CDR3 region has 15 residues. Germline V gene lookup returns CDR1 MNHEY and CDR2 SMNVEV (reference sequence). Sequencing was done on a sample of PBMCs. This clonotype was obtained from a man between 60 and 75 years old with head and neck cancer. The chain uses TRBV27 and TRBJ2-1; 12 bases align to TRBD2. This CDR3 reads CASSLTSGSYNEQFF. The DNA of the CDR3 is TGTGCCAGCAGCCTGACTAGCGGGAGCTACAATGAGCAGTTCTTC.